Listed below are T cell receptor beta chains from one sample, sequenced in a study of control samples from healthy donors and cancer patients. Repertoires were generated with immunoSEQ multiplex PCR, while TCRdb's copy carries only in-frame clones and drops some. The data contain fewer than 120,000 clones, roughly 90% of them singletons. Sequencing used PBMCs. The origin of the receptors is a woman aged 55-75 years with lung cancer. The CDR3 runs from the conserved cysteine through the conserved F or W. Fields, in order: V gene, clone size, D gene, J gene, CDR3 DNA, CDR3 protein. A D gene is named only where the DNA matches it firmly. Only part of the rows carry a size: once, few, many, or a class if the clone is expanded.

v_gene: TRBV3-1/TRBV3-2; abundance: -; d_gene: TRBD2; j_gene: TRBJ2-1; CDR3nt: TGTGCCAGCAGCTCTAGCGGGAGAAGAAATGAGCAGTTCTTC; CDR3aa: CASSSSGRRNEQFF
v_gene: TRBV4-3; abundance: once; d_gene: -; j_gene: TRBJ2-5; CDR3nt: TGCGCCAGCAGCCACCGAGCAGGGACCCAAGAGACCCAGTACTTC; CDR3aa: CASSHRAGTQETQYF
v_gene: TRBV4-2; abundance: -; d_gene: TRBD2; j_gene: TRBJ2-1; CDR3nt: TGTGCCAGCAGCCAAGGGGACATAGCGGGGGGGTTGAGTGAGCAGTTCTTC; CDR3aa: CASSQGDIAGGLSEQFF
v_gene: TRBV4-3; abundance: -; d_gene: -; j_gene: TRBJ1-6; CDR3nt: TGCGCCAGCAGCGCAGCTGGGGTGGATTCACCCCTCCACTTT; CDR3aa: CASSAAGVDSPLHF
v_gene: TRBV5-1; abundance: -; d_gene: TRBD1; j_gene: TRBJ2-5; CDR3nt: TGCGCCAGCAGAGCCCTACAGGGGGCTGGAGAGACCCAGTACTTC; CDR3aa: CASRALQGAGETQYF
v_gene: TRBV4-1; abundance: -; d_gene: -; j_gene: TRBJ2-2; CDR3nt: TGCGCCAGCAGCCAGTACCCTCTCGGGGACGGGGAGCTGTTTTTT; CDR3aa: CASSQYPLGDGELFF
v_gene: TRBV6-2/TRBV6-3; abundance: -; d_gene: -; j_gene: TRBJ2-2; CDR3nt: TGTGCCAGCAGTTACGAGATCCGACTCTCGATTTCCGGGGAGCTGTTTTTT; CDR3aa: CASSYEIRLSISGELFF
v_gene: TRBV6-2/TRBV6-3; abundance: -; d_gene: -; j_gene: TRBJ1-1; CDR3nt: TGTGCCAGCAGCCCCGTTCAAGGTGCTGAAGCTTTCTTT; CDR3aa: CASSPVQGAEAFF
v_gene: TRBV7-9; abundance: once; d_gene: -; j_gene: TRBJ2-7; CDR3nt: TGTGCCAGCAGCTTAGCCAGCCTCGTACGGTCTAAAGAGCAGTACTTC; CDR3aa: CASSLASLVRSKEQYF
v_gene: TRBV2; abundance: -; d_gene: -; j_gene: TRBJ2-1; CDR3nt: TGTGCCGGTCGGAAGGGAGGCTACAATGAGCAGTTCTTC; CDR3aa: CAGRKGGYNEQFF
v_gene: TRBV4-3; abundance: -; d_gene: -; j_gene: TRBJ2-1; CDR3nt: TGCGCCAGCAGCCAAGAAGCCCGCCGGAGCTCCTACAATGAGCAGTTCTTC; CDR3aa: CASSQEARRSSYNEQFF
v_gene: TRBV6-5; abundance: once; d_gene: -; j_gene: TRBJ1-5; CDR3nt: TGTGCCAGCAGTTACTCAGGACAGTTAAATCAGCCCCAGCATTTT; CDR3aa: CASSYSGQLNQPQHF
v_gene: TRBV6-5; abundance: -; d_gene: -; j_gene: TRBJ1-2; CDR3nt: TGTGCCAGCGCCCCAGTTAAGGACTATGGCTACACCTTC; CDR3aa: CASAPVKDYGYTF
v_gene: TRBV3-1/TRBV3-2; abundance: -; d_gene: TRBD2; j_gene: TRBJ2-1; CDR3nt: TGTGCCAGCAGCCAAGATACGTCACTAGCGGGAGGCGGTGAGCAGTTCTTC; CDR3aa: CASSQDTSLAGGGEQFF